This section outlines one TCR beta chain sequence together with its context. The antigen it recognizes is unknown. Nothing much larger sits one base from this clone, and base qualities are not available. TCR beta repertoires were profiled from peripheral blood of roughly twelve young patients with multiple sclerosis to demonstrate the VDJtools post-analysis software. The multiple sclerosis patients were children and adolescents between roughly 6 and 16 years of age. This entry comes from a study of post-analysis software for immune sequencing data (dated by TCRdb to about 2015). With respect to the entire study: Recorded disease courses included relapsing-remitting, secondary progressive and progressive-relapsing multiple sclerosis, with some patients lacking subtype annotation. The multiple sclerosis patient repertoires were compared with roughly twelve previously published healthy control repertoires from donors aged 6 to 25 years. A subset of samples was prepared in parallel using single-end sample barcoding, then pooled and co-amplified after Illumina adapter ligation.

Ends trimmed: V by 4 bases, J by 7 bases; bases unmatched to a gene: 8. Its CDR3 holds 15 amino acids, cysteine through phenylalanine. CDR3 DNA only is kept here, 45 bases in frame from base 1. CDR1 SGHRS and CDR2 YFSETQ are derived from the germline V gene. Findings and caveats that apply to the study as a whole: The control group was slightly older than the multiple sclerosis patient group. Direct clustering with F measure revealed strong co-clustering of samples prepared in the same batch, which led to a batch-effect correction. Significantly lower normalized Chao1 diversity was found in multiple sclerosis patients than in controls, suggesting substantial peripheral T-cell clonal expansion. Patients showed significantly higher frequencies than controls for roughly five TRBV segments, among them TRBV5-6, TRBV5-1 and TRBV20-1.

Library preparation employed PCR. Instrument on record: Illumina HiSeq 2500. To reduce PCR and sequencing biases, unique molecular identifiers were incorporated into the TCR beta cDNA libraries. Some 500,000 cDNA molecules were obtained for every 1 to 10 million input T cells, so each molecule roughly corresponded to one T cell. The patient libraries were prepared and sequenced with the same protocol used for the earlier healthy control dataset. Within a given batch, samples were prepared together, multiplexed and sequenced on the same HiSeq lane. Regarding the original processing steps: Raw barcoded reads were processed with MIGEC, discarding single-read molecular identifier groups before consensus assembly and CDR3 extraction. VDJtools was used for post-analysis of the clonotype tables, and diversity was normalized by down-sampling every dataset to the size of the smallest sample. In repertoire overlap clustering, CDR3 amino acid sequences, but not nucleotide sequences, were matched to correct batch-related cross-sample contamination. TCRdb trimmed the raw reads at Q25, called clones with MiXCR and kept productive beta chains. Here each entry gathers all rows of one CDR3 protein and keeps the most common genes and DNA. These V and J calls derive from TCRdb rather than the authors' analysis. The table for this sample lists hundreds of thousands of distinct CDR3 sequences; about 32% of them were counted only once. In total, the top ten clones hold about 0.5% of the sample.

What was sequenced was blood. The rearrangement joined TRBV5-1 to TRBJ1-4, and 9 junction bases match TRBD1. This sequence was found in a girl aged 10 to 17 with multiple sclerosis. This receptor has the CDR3 CASSPNRGRGEKLFF. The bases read TGCGCCAGCAGCCCAAACAGGGGGCGAGGTGAAAAACTGTTTTTT. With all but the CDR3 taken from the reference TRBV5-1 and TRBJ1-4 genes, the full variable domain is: KAGVTQTPRYLIKTRGQQVTLSCSPISGHRSVSWYQQTPGQGLQFLFEYFSETQRNKGNFPGRFSGRQFSNSRSEMNVSTLELGDSALYLCASSPNRGRGEKLFFGSGTQLSVL.